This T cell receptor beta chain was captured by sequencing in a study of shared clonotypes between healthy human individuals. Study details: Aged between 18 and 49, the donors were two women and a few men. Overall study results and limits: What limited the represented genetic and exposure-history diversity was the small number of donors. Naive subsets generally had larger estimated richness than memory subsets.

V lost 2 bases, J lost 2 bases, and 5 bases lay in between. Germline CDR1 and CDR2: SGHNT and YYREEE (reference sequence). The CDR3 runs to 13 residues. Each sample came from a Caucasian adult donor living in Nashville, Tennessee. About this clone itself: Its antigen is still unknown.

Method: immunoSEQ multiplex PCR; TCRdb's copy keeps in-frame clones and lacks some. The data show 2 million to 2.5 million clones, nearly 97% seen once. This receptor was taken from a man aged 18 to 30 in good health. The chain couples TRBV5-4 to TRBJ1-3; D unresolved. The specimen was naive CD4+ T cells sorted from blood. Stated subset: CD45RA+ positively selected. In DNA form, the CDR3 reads TGTGCCAGCAGCTTCTGGGCTGGAAACACCATATATTTT. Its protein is CASSFWAGNTIYF.